This T cell receptor (beta chain) was identified during a study of CD8 T cells in ankylosing spondylitis. The germline gives CDR1 SGHRS, CDR2 YFSETQ. V lost 2 bases, J lost 0 bases, and 9 bases lay in between. The CDR3 is 16 residues long. TCRdb ran MiXCR on the 5' RACE reads and lists one entry per CDR3 protein. The sample has over 600,000 distinct CDR3 sequences, 15% to 20% seen once. This clonotype was seen at least ten times. The antigen remains undetermined. Findings of the study overall: Apparently characteristic of ankylosing spondylitis blood was a TCR beta motif (eight highly homologous variants). Earlier work had already found some motif variants in reactive arthritis synovial fluid and blood.

Sequencing was done on a sample of blood, either unsorted or a sorted T cell fraction (not recorded which). The chain carries TRBV5-1 and TRBJ2-6, with D possibly being TRBD2 (6 bases). The TCR originated in a male donor with ankylosing spondylitis. In DNA form, the CDR3 reads TGCGCCAGCAGCTTACGAGCGGGCTCTGGGGCCAACGTCCTGACTTTC. This encodes CASSLRAGSGANVLTF.